The clone carrying this TCR beta chain came up many times. The antigen remains unidentified. This specimen belongs to a study of T-cell reconstitution after alpha-beta-depleted transplantation in children. Study-wide results and limits: Day-60 TCRbeta diversity that was high in some patients was derived from surviving recipient T cells and thymic progenitors.

Preparing the TCRbeta library involved the use of unique molecular identifiers. TCRdb reprocessed the PCR reads with MiXCR, giving one entry per CDR3 protein. This sample has around 500,000 distinct CDR3 sequences, with more than 20% found just once. The CDR3 is 10 residues long. Per the germline V gene, CDR1 is DFQATT and CDR2 is SNEGSKA (reference sequence). The V gene lost 2 bases and the J gene lost 9 bases, with 5 bases spanning the gap. This TCR came from a boy younger than two who had a stem cell transplant for acute myeloid leukemia, so the T cells may come from the graft donor. Material: PBMCs, mostly from graft donor cells, obtained 360 days after TCRalphabeta/CD19-depleted stem cell transplant. The V and J genes are TRBV20-1 and TRBJ2-1; D uncertain. The CDR3 sequence: CSARFGEQFF. DNA of the CDR3: TGCAGTGCTAGATTTGGTGAGCAGTTCTTC.